The T cell receptor (beta chain) under discussion was sequenced for a study of pediatric ulcerative colitis. Points from the study as a whole: Blood-rectal clonal overlap within each person was significantly higher in ulcerative colitis patients than controls. Clonal expansions reduced rectal repertoire diversity in acute severe colitis.

V shed 0 bases, J shed 4 bases, and the junction held 5 bases outside the gene matches. Germline V gene data show CDR1 as SGHTS and CDR2 as YDEGEE. This CDR3 has 15 amino acids. As regards this clone: Its matching antigen is unknown.

The survey-level immunoSEQ assay was used. Sequenced by immunoSEQ multiplex PCR; TCRdb stores in-frame clones only, minus some. In the table there are about 36,000 clones, less than 85% of which are singletons. The chain has TRBV5-8 and TRBJ2-7, with 9 bases aligning to TRBD1. The source is a girl between 10 and 17 years old with moderate ulcerative colitis. Sequencing input: blood. The DNA of the CDR3 is TGTGCCAGCAGCTTGGTGGGACAGGGTAAATACGAGCAGTACTTC. Its translation: CASSLVGQGKYEQYF.